This entry lists 14 T cell receptor beta chains sequenced from one sample in a study of cytomegalovirus exposure and HLA in healthy donors. 60 Vbeta and 13 Jbeta primers were used in PCR. The data were produced by immunoSEQ multiplex PCR, yet TCRdb's version contains in-frame clones alone and is incomplete. This sample has about 170,000 clones, with approximately 67% found just once. The specimen was PBMCs. Receptors originate from a man aged 35 to 55 in good health and CMV-seronegative.

This chain links TRBV2 with TRBJ2-1; 10 nucleotides line up with TRBD2. Germline-derived CDR1 and CDR2 are SNHLY and FYNNEI. CDR3 size: 16 residues. The V gene end was trimmed by 6 bases and the J gene end by 0 bases; junction bases not matched to a gene: 5. CDR3 region: CASSGLAESSYNEQFF. The CDR3, as DNA: TGTGCCAGCAGCGGACTAGCGGAAAGCTCCTACAATGAGCAGTTCTTC.

The V gene is TRBV18, the J gene TRBJ2-1; possible D gene TRBD2, 5 bases. V was clipped by 6 bases and J by 6 bases, with 15 bases between them. The V gene's germline CDR1 is KGHSH and CDR2 LQKENI. CDR3 length: 14 residues. CDR3 loop: CASSPRAVVNEQFF. In DNA, the CDR3 is TGTGCCAGCTCCCCGCGGGCGGTCGTCAATGAGCAGTTCTTC.

This rearrangement joins TRBV9 to TRBJ2-5; TRBD1 might be the D (5 bases). Per germline, CDR1 SGDLS and CDR2 YYNGEE. CDR3 length equals 14 residues. V was pared by 6 bases and J by 0 bases, with 12 bases between. CDR3: CASTPAGNQETQYF. The CDR3 nucleotides read TGTGCCAGCACCCCAGCAGGGAACCAAGAGACCCAGTACTTC.

The rearrangement joins TRBV5-1 to TRBJ1-4; 9 nucleotides align to TRBD1. Germline CDR1 is SGHRS and CDR2 is YFSETQ. CDR3 size: 17 residues. With 0 bases clipped from V and 10 bases from J, the junction kept 13 bases outside the gene matches. CDR3 amino acids: CASSLATIGTGTGKLFF. The CDR3, as DNA: TGCGCCAGCAGCTTGGCGACGATCGGGACAGGGACTGGAAAACTGTTTTTT.

This CDR3 reads CSVASRDTQFF. The DNA of the CDR3 is TGCAGCGTTGCGTCCCGGGACACGCAGTTCTTC. The V call is TRBV29-1, the J call TRBJ2-1, with D perhaps TRBD1 (6 bases). CDR3 length: 11 residues. The V and J ends lost 4 bases and 12 bases respectively, with 13 bases between them. Germline V gives CDR1 SQVTM, CDR2 ANQGSEA.

This clone has a handful of counts. In nucleotides, the CDR3 is TGCGCCAGCAGCTTGGTAGTGGATGAGCAGTTCTTC. The encoded protein is CASSLVVDEQFF. This chain links TRBV5-1 with TRBJ2-1; no reliable D call. Germline CDR1 reads SGHRS; CDR2 reads YFSETQ. Trimming stripped 0 bases from V and 8 bases from J, with 6 bases between. CDR3 length: 12 amino acids. Supplemented by reference TRBV5-1 and TRBJ2-1, the full variable domain reads KAGVTQTPRYLIKTRGQQVTLSCSPISGHRSVSWYQQTPGQGLQFLFEYFSETQRNKGNFPGRFSGRQFSNSRSEMNVSTLELGDSALYLCASSLVVDEQFFGPGTRLTVL.

The chain employs TRBV5-5 and TRBJ2-2; 10 bases agree with TRBD2. CDR1 is SGHKS and CDR2 is YYEKEE in the germline V gene (reference sequence). Germline trimming cut 3 bases from V and 1 base from J; bases unmatched to any gene: 3. The CDR3 totals 16 residues. The CDR3 sequence is CASSSGLAQNTGELFF. CDR3 in DNA: TGTGCCAGCAGCTCGGGACTAGCGCAGAACACCGGGGAGCTGTTTTTT.

The chain links TRBV28 to TRBJ2-1; D might be TRBD2 (7 bases). V lost 10 bases, J lost 9 bases, and 22 bases lay in between. The length of the CDR3 is 14 residues. Germline lookup yields CDR1 MDHEN and CDR2 SYDVKM. The CDR3 DNA reads TGTGCCATCTCCGCAAGGGGGGGGCGGAGTGAGCAGTTCTTC. Translating gives CAISARGGRSEQFF.

The V call is TRBV11-2, the J call TRBJ2-3, with 8 bases identical to TRBD2. The CDR3 is 14 amino acids. Germline CDR1 and CDR2: SGHAT and FQNNGV. V lost 4 bases to trimming and J lost 4 bases; unmatched junction nucleotides: 4. This CDR3 reads CASSYRTSSDTQYF. Written as DNA, the CDR3 is TGTGCCAGCAGCTATAGGACTAGCTCAGATACGCAGTATTTT.

V is TRBV12-5 and J is TRBJ2-1, with 14 bases fitting TRBD2. CDR1 and CDR2 (germline): LGHNT, FRNRAP. The CDR3 contains 15 residues. V shed 6 bases, J shed 9 bases, and the junction held 7 bases outside the gene matches. The CDR3 sequence is CASGYGTSGRGEQFF. Here the CDR3 DNA reads TGTGCTAGTGGATACGGGACTAGCGGGAGAGGTGAGCAGTTCTTC.

The V and J genes are TRBV10-3 and TRBJ1-6; D gene ambiguous. The germline V gene encodes CDR1 ENHRY and CDR2 SYGVKD. V gave up 6 bases and J gave up 1 base, with 7 bases separating them. This CDR3 spans 14 amino acids. The CDR3 region is CAIREQSYNSPLHF. In DNA, the CDR3 is TGTGCCATCAGAGAACAGTCCTATAATTCACCCCTCCACTTT.

This rearrangement joins TRBV29-1 to TRBJ1-1, with D tentatively TRBD1 (5 bases). The germline V and J ends were trimmed by 4 bases and 1 base, with 13 bases remaining between them. Germline V gives CDR1 SQVTM, CDR2 ANQGSEA. CDR3 length equals 14 residues. The CDR3 sequence: CSVGRGGWNTEAFF. As DNA, the CDR3 is TGCAGCGTTGGGCGGGGGGGTTGGAACACTGAAGCTTTCTTT. Supplemented by reference TRBV29-1 and TRBJ1-1, the full variable domain reads SAVISQKPSRDICQRGTSLTIQCQVDSQVTMMFWYRQQPGQSLTLIATANQGSEATYESGFVIDKFPISRPNLTFSTLTVSNMSPEDSSIYLCSVGRGGWNTEAFFGQGTRLTVV.

To note about this clone: One end of the junction fails to match germline, which may point to a read error. The chain has TRBV11-2 and TRBJ1-1; D possibly corresponds to TRBD1 (6 bases). CDR1 is SGHAT, CDR2 FQNNGV, per germline. This CDR3 is 13 amino acids long. CDR3 DNA sequence: TGTGCCGGCAGCTCACAGGGACGAACTGAAGCTTTCTTT. This gives the protein CAGSSQGRTEAFF. Together with reference TRBV11-2 and TRBJ1-1, the CDR3 gives the full variable domain: EAGVAQSPRYKIIEKRQSVAFWCNPISGHATLYWYQQILGQGPKLLIQFQNNGVVDDSQLPKDRFSAERLKGVDSTLKIQPAKLEDSAVYLCAGSSQGRTEAFFGQGTRLTVV.

This clone was observed a handful of times. The CDR3, as DNA: TGTGCCAGCAGATCAGGGGAGGGCACTGAAGCTTTCTTT. It translates to CASRSGEGTEAFF. This chain uses TRBV6-6 with TRBJ1-1; TRBD1 is a possible D gene (6 bases). The V gene lost 6 bases and the J gene lost 4 bases, with 12 bases spanning the gap. The CDR3 contains 13 residues. Germline CDR1 MNHNY, CDR2 SVGAGI (reference sequence).